These T cell receptor beta chains were read from a single sample in a study of shared clonotypes between healthy human individuals. The protocol was immunoSEQ multiplex PCR, while the TCRdb copy is restricted to in-frame clones and leaves out a portion. The sample contains roughly 1,500,000 clones, about 98% of which appear only once. Sequencing input: naive CD4+ T cells sorted from blood. Every receptor here comes from a man aged 25-40 years in good health. Each CDR3 is given with its conserved first and last residue. Fields, in order: V gene, D gene, J gene, CDR3 DNA, CDR3 protein. The D gene is left open where the match is weak.

>TRBV20-1|NA|TRBJ1-2
TGCAGTGCTAGAGATGACACAGGCTACACCTTC
CSARDDTGYTF
>TRBV11-2|TRBD2|TRBJ2-2
TGTGCCAGCAGCTTTGGGGCTAGCGGTGATACCGGGGAGCTGTTTTTT
CASSFGASGDTGELFF
>TRBV6-1|TRBD1|TRBJ1-5
TGTGCCAGCACTACAGGGGCTGGCAATCAGCCCCAGCATTTT
CASTTGAGNQPQHF
>TRBV7-2|NA|TRBJ2-5
TGTGCCAGCAGCTATATCCGGGAGACCCAGTACTTC
CASSYIRETQYF
>TRBV7-7|TRBD2|TRBJ2-5
TGTGCTAGCGCAGGGACTAGCAGAGAGACCCAGTACTTC
CASAGTSRETQYF
>TRBV5-1|TRBD1|TRBJ2-3
TGCGCCAGCAGCTTGGGGACAGGGGTGGATACGCAGTATTTT
CASSLGTGVDTQYF
>TRBV6-5|NA|TRBJ2-1
TGTGCCAGCAGTTACTCGGGCAGGGCCTACTACAATGAGCAGTTCTTC
CASSYSGRAYYNEQFF
>TRBV5-1|TRBD2|TRBJ2-7
TGCGCCAGCAGCCCGGGACTAGCGGGATCCTACGAGCAGTACTTC
CASSPGLAGSYEQYF
>TRBV7-9|NA|TRBJ1-1
TGTGCCAGCAGCCCTTACAGGGAAGGGAACACTGAAGCTTTCTTT
CASSPYREGNTEAFF
>TRBV19|TRBD2|TRBJ2-7
TGTGCCAGTAGTATAATCGGCATTAGCGGGAGCTCCTACGAGCAGTACTTC
CASSIIGISGSSYEQYF
>TRBV11-1|NA|TRBJ1-5
TGTGCCAGCAGCTTAGGAGGGGGTCAGCCCCAGCATTTT
CASSLGGGQPQHF
>TRBV9|NA|TRBJ2-7
TGTGCCAGCAGTATAGGGGGGACGCCGATCTACGAGCAGTACTTC
CASSIGGTPIYEQYF
>TRBV29-1|NA|TRBJ1-5
TGCAGCGTTTGGGAGGGCGAGGGAAGTCAGCCCCAGCATTTT
CSVWEGEGSQPQHF